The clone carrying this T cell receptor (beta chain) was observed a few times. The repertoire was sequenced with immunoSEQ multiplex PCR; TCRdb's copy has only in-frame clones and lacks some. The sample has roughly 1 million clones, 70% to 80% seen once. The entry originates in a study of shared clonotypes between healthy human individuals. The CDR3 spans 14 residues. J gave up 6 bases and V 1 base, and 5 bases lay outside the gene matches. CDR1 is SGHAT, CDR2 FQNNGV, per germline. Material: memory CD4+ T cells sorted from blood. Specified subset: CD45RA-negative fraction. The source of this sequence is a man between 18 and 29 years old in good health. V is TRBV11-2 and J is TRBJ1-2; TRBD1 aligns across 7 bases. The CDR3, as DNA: TGTGCCAGCAGCTTAGTAGGGGGCAAGGATGGCTACACCTTC. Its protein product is CASSLVGGKDGYTF.